What follows are 2 T cell receptor beta chains derived from one specimen sequenced in a study of beta chain features in type 1 diabetes. The sequenced template was cDNA made from the entire isolated RNA. Generated by immunoSEQ multiplex PCR, the TCRdb table keeps only in-frame clones and is missing some. The sample shows around 250,000 clones, over 12% of them seen only once. Material: naive CD4+ T cells from blood. The receptor set was obtained from a woman in her forties in good health.

This clone was observed a few times. The chain couples TRBV19 to TRBJ2-1, with a tentative D call TRBD2 (5 bases). CDR1 LNHDA and CDR2 SQIVND come from the germline V gene (reference sequence). V lost 4 bases to trimming and J lost 0 bases, with 16 bases between them. The CDR3 is 17 residues long. The CDR3 protein is CASSTATGSSSYNEQFF. The DNA of the CDR3 is TGTGCCAGTAGTACCGCCACGGGATCTAGCTCCTACAATGAGCAGTTCTTC.

V usage is TRBV5-1 and J usage is TRBJ2-7; the match to TRBD1 covers 7 bases. The germline CDR1 and CDR2 sequences are SGHRS and YFSETQ. The CDR3 totals 17 residues. After removal of 4 bases from V and 4 bases from J, the junction contained 17 bases not matched to a gene. Here the CDR3 DNA reads TGCGCCAGCAGCCGGATGGTGAAAACAGGGGAAAATTACGAGCAGTACTTC. Its translation is CASSRMVKTGENYEQYF.